The 9 T cell receptor beta chains below were found in one sample sequenced in a study of CD8 T cells in Susac syndrome. The RNA input was about 0.45 to 1 ug, and it was reverse transcribed with random hexamers. TCRdb fed the immunoSEQ multiplex PCR reads into MiXCR, producing one record per CDR3 protein. The sample shows 110,000 or so distinct CDR3 sequences, 80% to 95% of them seen only once. Sequenced material: CD4+ T cells from PBMCs. Source of these receptors: a human donor in good health.

The V and J genes are TRBV29-1 and TRBJ2-1, with 7 bases that match TRBD1. CDR3 size: 14 residues. Germline CDR1 reads SQVTM; CDR2 reads ANQGSEA. V was clipped by 6 bases and J by 0 bases; unmatched bases: 5. The CDR3 spells CSVTGTASYNEQFF. The CDR3 nucleotides read TGCAGCGTAACCGGGACAGCCTCCTACAATGAGCAGTTCTTC.

Only one count was recorded for this clonotype. The rearrangement links TRBV7-9 to TRBJ2-5; no definite D call. V was pared by 3 bases and J by 2 bases, with 13 bases between. In germline, CDR1 is SEHNR, CDR2 FQNEAQ (reference sequence). The CDR3 consists of 15 residues. CDR3 sequence: CASSFRLDLQETQYF. In nucleotides, the CDR3 is TGTGCCAGCAGCTTCCGACTCGACTTGCAAGAGACCCAGTACTTC.

The rearrangement links TRBV7-2 to TRBJ1-3; 9 bases align to TRBD1. In germline, CDR1 is SGHTA, CDR2 FQGNSA. The length of the CDR3 is 18 residues. With V trimmed by 5 bases and J by 7 bases, 18 bases remained unmatched. In DNA, the CDR3 is TGTGCCAGCAGCCCGAACAGCGGAACAGGGGGCTGGGGGAACACCATATATTTT. Translated: CASSPNSGTGGWGNTIYF.

J is TRBJ2-3 and V is TRBV18; D is perhaps TRBD1 (6 bases). Trimming shortened V by 1 base and J by 6 bases, and 11 bases separated the two germline ends. This CDR3 is 14 amino acids long. Germline CDR1 and CDR2: KGHSH and LQKENI. In DNA, the CDR3 is TGTGCCAGCTCACCACAGGGGACAACCGATACGCAGTATTTT. This translates into CASSPQGTTDTQYF.

The chain combines TRBV6-5 with TRBJ1-5; 8 positions agree with TRBD1. This CDR3 has 15 residues. From germline, CDR1 is MNHEY and CDR2 SVGAGI. V was clipped by 5 bases and J by 6 bases; unmatched bases: 9. The CDR3 is CASSPGQGGFQPQHF. The CDR3 DNA reads as TGTGCCAGCAGTCCCGGACAGGGCGGGTTTCAGCCCCAGCATTTT.

The gene calls are TRBV6-1 and TRBJ2-1; 9 bases are shared with TRBD2. The CDR3 has 16 residues. CDR1 is MNHNS, CDR2 SASEGT, per germline. V shed 5 bases, J shed 4 bases, and the junction held 9 bases outside the gene matches. CDR3 residues: CASSRLSGGLYNEQFF. CDR3 nucleotide sequence: TGTGCCAGCAGTCGACTTAGCGGGGGCTTATACAATGAGCAGTTCTTC.

This chain connects TRBV5-1 to TRBJ2-3; D possibly corresponds to TRBD2 (6 bases). The germline CDR1 and CDR2 sequences are SGHRS and YFSETQ. The CDR3 covers 16 residues. V was clipped by 0 bases and J by 2 bases, with 13 bases between them. The CDR3 DNA reads TGCGCCAGCAGCTTGGCACTAGCAACCCCCACAGATACGCAGTATTTT. It specifies CASSLALATPTDTQYF. Combining the CDR3 with reference TRBV5-1 and TRBJ2-3 gives the whole variable domain KAGVTQTPRYLIKTRGQQVTLSCSPISGHRSVSWYQQTPGQGLQFLFEYFSETQRNKGNFPGRFSGRQFSNSRSEMNVSTLELGDSALYLCASSLALATPTDTQYFGPGTRLTVL.

The rearrangement uses TRBV7-9 and TRBJ2-7, with D tentatively TRBD1 or TRBD2 (5 bases each). Trimming removed 1 base from V and 5 bases from J, with 12 bases in between. Per the germline V gene, CDR1 is SEHNR and CDR2 is FQNEAQ (reference sequence). CDR3 length: 14 residues. The CDR3 DNA reads TGTGCCAGCAGCTTAGGTCCAGGGAGCCACGAGCAGTACTTC. This gives the protein CASSLGPGSHEQYF.

The CDR3 protein is CASSSGLPRREQYF. The CDR3 coding sequence is TGTGCCAGCAGCTCCGGACTACCCCGCCGGGAGCAGTACTTC. V and J are TRBV7-2 and TRBJ2-7, with D possibly TRBD2 on 6 matching bases. CDR3 size: 14 residues. The V end was cut by 4 bases, the J end by 7 bases, with 17 bases between. Germline lookup yields CDR1 SGHTA and CDR2 FQGNSA. Full variable domain (outside the CDR3, taken from reference TRBV7-2 and TRBJ2-7): GAGVSQSPSNKVTEKGKDVELRCDPISGHTALYWYRQSLGQGLEFLIYFQGNSAPDKSGLPSDRFSAERTGGSVSTLTIQRTQQEDSAVYLCASSSGLPRREQYFGPGTRLTVT.